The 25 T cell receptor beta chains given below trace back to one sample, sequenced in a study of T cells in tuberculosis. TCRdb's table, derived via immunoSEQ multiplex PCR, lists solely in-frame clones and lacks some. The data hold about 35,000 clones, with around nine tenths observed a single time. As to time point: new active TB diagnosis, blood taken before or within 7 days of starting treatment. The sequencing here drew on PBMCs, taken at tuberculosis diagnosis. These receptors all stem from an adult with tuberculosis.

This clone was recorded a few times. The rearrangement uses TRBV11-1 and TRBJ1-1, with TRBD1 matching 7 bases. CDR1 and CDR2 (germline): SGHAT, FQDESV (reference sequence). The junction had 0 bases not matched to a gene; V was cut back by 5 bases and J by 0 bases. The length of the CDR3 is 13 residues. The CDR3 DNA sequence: TGTGCCAGCAGCCAGGGGGTGAACACTGAAGCTTTCTTT. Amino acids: CASSQGVNTEAFF.

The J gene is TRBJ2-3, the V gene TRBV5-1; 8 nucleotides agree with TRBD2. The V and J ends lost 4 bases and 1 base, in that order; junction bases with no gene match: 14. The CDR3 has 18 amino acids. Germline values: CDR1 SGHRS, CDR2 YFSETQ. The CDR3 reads CASSLGLAGNGGTDTQYF. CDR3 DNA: TGCGCCAGCAGCCTGGGCCTAGCGGGCAACGGTGGCACAGATACGCAGTATTTT.

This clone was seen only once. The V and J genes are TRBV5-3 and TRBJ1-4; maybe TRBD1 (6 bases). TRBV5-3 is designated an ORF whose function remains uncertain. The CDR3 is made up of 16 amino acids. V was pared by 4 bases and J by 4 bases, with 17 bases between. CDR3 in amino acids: CARSARDRDNNEKLFF. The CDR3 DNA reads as TGTGCCAGAAGCGCACGAGACCGGGACAATAATGAAAAACTGTTTTTT.

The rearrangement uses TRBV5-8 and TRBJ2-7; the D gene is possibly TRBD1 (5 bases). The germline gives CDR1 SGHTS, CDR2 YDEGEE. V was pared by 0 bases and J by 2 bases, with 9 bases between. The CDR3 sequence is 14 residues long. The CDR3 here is CASSLGGRAYEQYF. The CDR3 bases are TGTGCCAGCAGCTTGGGGGGCAGGGCCTACGAGCAGTACTTC.

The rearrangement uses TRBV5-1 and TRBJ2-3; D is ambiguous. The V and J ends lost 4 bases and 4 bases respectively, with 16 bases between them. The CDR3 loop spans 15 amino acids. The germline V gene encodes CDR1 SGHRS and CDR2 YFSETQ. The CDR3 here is CASSHENPIADTQYF. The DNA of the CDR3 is TGCGCCAGCAGCCACGAGAACCCCATAGCAGATACGCAGTATTTT.

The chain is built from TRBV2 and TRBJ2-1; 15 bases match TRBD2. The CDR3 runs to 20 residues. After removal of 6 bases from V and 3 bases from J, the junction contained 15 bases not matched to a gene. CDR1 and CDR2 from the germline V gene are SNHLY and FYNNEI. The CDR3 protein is CASRKRTSGGALLIYNEQFF. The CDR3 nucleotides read TGTGCCAGCAGAAAAAGGACTAGCGGGGGGGCCTTACTCATCTACAATGAGCAGTTCTTC. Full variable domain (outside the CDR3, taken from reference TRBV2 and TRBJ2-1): EPEVTQTPSHQVTQMGQEVILRCVPISNHLYFYWYRQILGQKVEFLVSFYNNEISEKSEIFDDQFSVERPDGSNFTLKIRSTKLEDSAMYFCASRKRTSGGALLIYNEQFFGPGTRLTVL.

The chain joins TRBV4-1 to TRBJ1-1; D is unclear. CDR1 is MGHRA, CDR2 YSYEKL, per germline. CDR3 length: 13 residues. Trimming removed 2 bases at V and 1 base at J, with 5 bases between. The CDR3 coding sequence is TGCGCCAGCAGCCAAACACCGAACACTGAAGCTTTCTTT. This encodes CASSQTPNTEAFF.

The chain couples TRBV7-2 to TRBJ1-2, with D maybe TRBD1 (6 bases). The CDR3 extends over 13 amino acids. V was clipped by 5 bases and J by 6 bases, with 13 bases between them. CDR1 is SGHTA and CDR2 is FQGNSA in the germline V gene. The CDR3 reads CASSHQGSDGYTF. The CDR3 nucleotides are TGTGCCAGCAGCCACCAGGGGTCTGATGGCTACACCTTC.

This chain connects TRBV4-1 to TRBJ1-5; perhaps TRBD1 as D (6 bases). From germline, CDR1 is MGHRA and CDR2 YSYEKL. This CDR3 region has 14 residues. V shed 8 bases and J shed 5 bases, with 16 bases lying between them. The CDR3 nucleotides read TGCGCCAGCGGGATACCCGGGACACATCAGCCCCAGCATTTT. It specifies CASGIPGTHQPQHF.

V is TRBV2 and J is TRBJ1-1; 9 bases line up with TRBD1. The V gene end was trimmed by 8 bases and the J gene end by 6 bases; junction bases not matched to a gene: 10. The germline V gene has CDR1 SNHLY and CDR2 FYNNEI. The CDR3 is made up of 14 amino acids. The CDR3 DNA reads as TGTGCCAGCGCGCTTGGACAGGGGACCGCTGAAGCTTTCTTT. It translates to CASALGQGTAEAFF.

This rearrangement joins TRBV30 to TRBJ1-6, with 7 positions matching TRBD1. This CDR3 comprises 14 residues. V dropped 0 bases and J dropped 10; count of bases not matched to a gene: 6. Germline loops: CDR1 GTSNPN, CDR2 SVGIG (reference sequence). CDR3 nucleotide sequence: TGTGCCTGGAGTGTACGGGCAGGGGGGTCACCCCTCCACTTT. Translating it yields CAWSVRAGGSPLHF.

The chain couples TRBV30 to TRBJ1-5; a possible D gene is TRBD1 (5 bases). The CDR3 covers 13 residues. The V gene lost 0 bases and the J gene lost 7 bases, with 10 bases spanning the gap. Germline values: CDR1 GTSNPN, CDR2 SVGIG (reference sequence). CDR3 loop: CAWSVGGDQPQHF. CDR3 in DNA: TGTGCCTGGAGTGTCGGGGGGGACCAGCCCCAGCATTTT.

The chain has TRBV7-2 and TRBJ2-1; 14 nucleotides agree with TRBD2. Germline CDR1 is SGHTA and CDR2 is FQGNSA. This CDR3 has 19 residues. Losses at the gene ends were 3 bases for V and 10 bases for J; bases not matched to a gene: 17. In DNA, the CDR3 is TGTGCCAGCAGCTTGATGTGGTTCGGGACTAGCGGGAGAGTAGGGGAGCAGTTCTTC. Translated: CASSLMWFGTSGRVGEQFF.

The CDR3 region has the DNA TGTGCCAGTACCCCGCTAAGGGGGAGAGGAAACACCATATATTTT. It codes for CASTPLRGRGNTIYF. The chain has TRBV19 and TRBJ1-3; possibly TRBD1 for D (6 bases). The CDR3 runs to 15 residues. V was shortened by 7 bases and J by 4 bases, with 17 bases between the two germline ends. Germline V lookup: CDR1 LNHDA, CDR2 SQIVND (reference sequence).

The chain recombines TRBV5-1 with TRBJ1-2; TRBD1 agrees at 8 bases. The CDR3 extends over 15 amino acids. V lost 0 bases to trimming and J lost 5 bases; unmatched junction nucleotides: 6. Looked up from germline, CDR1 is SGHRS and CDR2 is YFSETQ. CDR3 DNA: TGCGCCAGCAGCTTGGCCGGACAGGGTAATTATGGCTACACCTTC. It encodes CASSLAGQGNYGYTF.

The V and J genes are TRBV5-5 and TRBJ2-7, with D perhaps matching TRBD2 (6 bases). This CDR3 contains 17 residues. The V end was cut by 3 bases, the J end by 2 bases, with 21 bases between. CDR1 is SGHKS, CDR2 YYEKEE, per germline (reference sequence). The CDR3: CASSYSVGGGLTYEQYF. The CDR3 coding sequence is TGTGCCAGCAGCTACAGCGTCGGAGGAGGGCTAACCTACGAGCAGTACTTC.

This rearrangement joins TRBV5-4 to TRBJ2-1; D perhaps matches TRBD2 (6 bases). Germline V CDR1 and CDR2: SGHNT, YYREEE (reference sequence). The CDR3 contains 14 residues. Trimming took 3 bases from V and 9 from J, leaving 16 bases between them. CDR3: CASSSIRGLSEQFF. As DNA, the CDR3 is TGTGCCAGCAGCTCCATTAGGGGACTGAGTGAGCAGTTCTTC.

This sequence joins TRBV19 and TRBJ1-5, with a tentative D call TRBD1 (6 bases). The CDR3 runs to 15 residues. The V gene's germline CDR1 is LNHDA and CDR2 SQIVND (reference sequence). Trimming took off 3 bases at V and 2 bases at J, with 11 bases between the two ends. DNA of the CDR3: TGTGCCAGTAGTATCGGACAGTCGGGCAATCAGCCCCAGCATTTT. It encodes CASSIGQSGNQPQHF.

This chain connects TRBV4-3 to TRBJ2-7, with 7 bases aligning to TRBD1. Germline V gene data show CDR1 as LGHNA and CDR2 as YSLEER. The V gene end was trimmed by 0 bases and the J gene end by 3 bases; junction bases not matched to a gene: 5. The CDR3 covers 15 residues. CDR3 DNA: TGCGCCAGCAGCCAAGATCAACAGGGGAGCTACGAGCAGTACTTC. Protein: CASSQDQQGSYEQYF.

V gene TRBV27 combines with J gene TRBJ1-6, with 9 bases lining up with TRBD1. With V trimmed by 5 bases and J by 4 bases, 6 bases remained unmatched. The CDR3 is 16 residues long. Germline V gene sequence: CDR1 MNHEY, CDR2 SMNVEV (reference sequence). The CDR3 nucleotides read TGTGCCAGCAGTCTCAAACAGGGGGCGTATAATTCACCCCTCCACTTT. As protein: CASSLKQGAYNSPLHF.

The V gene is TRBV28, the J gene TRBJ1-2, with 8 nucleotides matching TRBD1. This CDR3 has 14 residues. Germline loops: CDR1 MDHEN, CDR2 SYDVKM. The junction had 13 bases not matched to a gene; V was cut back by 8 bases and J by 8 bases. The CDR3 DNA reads TGTGCCAGCGTGGCAGGGGGCGCTGGGAGAGGCTACACCTTC. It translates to CASVAGGAGRGYTF.

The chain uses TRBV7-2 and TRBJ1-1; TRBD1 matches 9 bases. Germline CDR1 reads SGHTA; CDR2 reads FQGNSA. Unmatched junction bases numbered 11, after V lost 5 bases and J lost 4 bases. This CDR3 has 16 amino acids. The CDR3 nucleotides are TGTGCCAGCAGCCAAAACAGGGGGCGTCAGGGCACTGAAGCTTTCTTT. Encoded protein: CASSQNRGRQGTEAFF.

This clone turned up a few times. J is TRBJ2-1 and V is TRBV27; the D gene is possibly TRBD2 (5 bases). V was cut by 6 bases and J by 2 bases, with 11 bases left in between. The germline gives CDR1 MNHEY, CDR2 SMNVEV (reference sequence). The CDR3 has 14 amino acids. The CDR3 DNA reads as TGTGCCAGCAGCCCCGCGAGGGCCTACAATGAGCAGTTCTTC. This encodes CASSPARAYNEQFF.

CDR3 nucleotide sequence: TGCGCCACCCGGGGGGCAGTGGACACCGGGGAGCTGTTTTTT. It yields the protein CATRGAVDTGELFF. The chain is built from TRBV5-1 and TRBJ2-2; maybe TRBD2 (7 bases). Germline V lookup: CDR1 SGHRS, CDR2 YFSETQ. Trimming left V 9 bases short and J 3 bases short, with 15 bases between. The CDR3 contains 14 residues.

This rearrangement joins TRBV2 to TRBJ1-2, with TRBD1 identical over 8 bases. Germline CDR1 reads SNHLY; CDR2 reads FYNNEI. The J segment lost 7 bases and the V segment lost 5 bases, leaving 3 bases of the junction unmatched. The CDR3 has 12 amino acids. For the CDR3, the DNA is TGTGCCAGCAGTCCACAGGGGGGTGGCTACACCTTC. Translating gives CASSPQGGGYTF.